The T cell receptor beta chain under discussion was sequenced for a study of T cell responses to AZD1222 COVID-19 vaccine. Regarding the study as a whole: Among vaccine-associated CD4 TCRs, coverage spanned spike, with dominance at 160-218 and 743-854.

Concerning this clone itself: Antigen specificity is unknown.

Profiling relied on immunoSEQ multiplex PCR, and the TCRdb table lists in-frame clones only, not all of them. The data contain some 120,000 clones, 90% to 95% of them singletons. Germline V lookup: CDR1 LGHNA, CDR2 YSLEER. Trimming removed 1 base at V and 1 base at J, with 4 bases between. This CDR3 region has 14 residues. The TCR comes from an adult in good health. The chain couples TRBV4-3 to TRBJ2-2; no clear D. The sample here was peripheral blood, taken on day 0 of AZD1222 vaccination. This CDR3 is CASSQGLNTGELFF. The CDR3 DNA sequence: TGCGCCAGCAGCCAAGGTCTGAACACCGGGGAGCTGTTTTTT.